This TCR beta chain was captured in a study of blood T cell repertoires in COVID-19. Looking at the study overall: COVID-19 samples collected from the United States, Italy and Spain covered acute and convalescent phases. PBMCs, B-cell-depleted T cells, or T cells were the source of the cDNA or gDNA that made up the material.

In its sample, this clone was seen once. Under the authors' procedure: The authors estimated nucleated cell counts from reference gene primer amplification. Profiling relied on immunoSEQ multiplex PCR, and the TCRdb table lists in-frame clones only, not all of them. The D gene and trimming were derived from the DNA, and the V and J assignments and clone size from that table. The top ten clones hold about 38% of a sample with more than 60,000 clones, nearly 85% of them seen once. The CDR3 runs to 16 residues. The V segment lost 4 bases and the J segment 0 bases; nucleotides outside the gene matches: 7. CDR1 and CDR2 (germline): SNHLY, FYNNEI.

V usage is TRBV2 and J usage is TRBJ2-5; TRBD1 matches 8 bases. The TCR sequence derives from a human donor in a cohort sampled during active COVID-19. Sequencing input: peripheral blood. CDR3 DNA: TGTGCCAGCAGTGGTCGGACAGGGTTGAACCAAGAGACCCAGTACTTC. Residues: CASSGRTGLNQETQYF.